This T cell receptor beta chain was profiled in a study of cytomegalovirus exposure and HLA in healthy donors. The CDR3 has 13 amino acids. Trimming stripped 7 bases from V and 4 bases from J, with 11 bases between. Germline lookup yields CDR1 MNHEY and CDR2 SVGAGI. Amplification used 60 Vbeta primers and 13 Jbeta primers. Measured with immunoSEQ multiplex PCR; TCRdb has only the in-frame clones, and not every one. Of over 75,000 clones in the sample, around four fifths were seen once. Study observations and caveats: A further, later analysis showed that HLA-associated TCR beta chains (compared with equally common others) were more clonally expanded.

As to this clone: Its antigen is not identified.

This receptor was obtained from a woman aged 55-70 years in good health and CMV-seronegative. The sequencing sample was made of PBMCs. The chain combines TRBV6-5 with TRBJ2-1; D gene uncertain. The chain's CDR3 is CASTRPSYNEQFF. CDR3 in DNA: TGTGCCAGCACGAGGCCCTCATACAATGAGCAGTTCTTC.